This T cell receptor beta chain was recorded in a study of glioma-infiltrating T cells after dendritic cell vaccination. Time point here: after dendritic cell vaccination, including at tumor progression/relapse. All glioblastoma patients lacked an isocitrate dehydrogenase mutation. Data came from immunoSEQ multiplex PCR; TCRdb stores just in-frame clones and leaves some out. The sample records just under 100,000 clones, 75% to 90% being singletons. The CDR3 spans 14 residues. V trimming: 3 bases; J trimming: 4 bases; junction bases outside the gene matches: 6. CDR1 is MNHNS, CDR2 SASEGT, per germline.

This chain links TRBV6-1 with TRBJ2-7; 7 bases match TRBD2. The source material was blood, sampled after dendritic cell vaccination. The source is a human donor with glioblastoma. As DNA, the CDR3 is TGTGCCAGCAGTGAGCTGGGGGGGGGTTACGAGCAGTACTTC. This encodes CASSELGGGYEQYF.